This T cell receptor (beta chain) was observed in a study of blood T cell repertoires in COVID-19. Study-level information: Acute and convalescent COVID-19 samples came from the United States, Italy and Spain. Sample material is recorded as cDNA or gDNA derived from T cells, B-cell-depleted T cells, or PBMCs.

How the authors handled the data: Reference gene primer amplification in the assay estimated nucleated cell counts. Sequenced by immunoSEQ multiplex PCR; TCRdb stores in-frame clones only, minus some. The V and J calls and the clone size are those of that table, but D and trimming were determined from the DNA. Of approximately 15,000 clones in the sample, over 80% were seen once. The V gene lost 0 bases and the J gene lost 2 bases, with 17 bases spanning the gap. CDR3 length: 17 residues. CDR1 and CDR2 (germline): MGHRA, YSYEKL. The chain links TRBV4-1 to TRBJ2-7; D may be TRBD1 (5 bases). This TCR was recovered from a human donor in a cohort sampled during active COVID-19. The sequencing sample was made of peripheral blood. This CDR3 reads CASSQDEGASGAYEQYF. The CDR3 DNA sequence: TGCGCCAGCAGCCAAGACGAAGGGGCGAGTGGGGCCTACGAGCAGTACTTC.